This record covers a single T cell receptor (beta chain). The sample originates from a study of blood T cell repertoires in COVID-19. Study information: PBMCs, B-cell-depleted T cells, or T cells provided the cDNA or gDNA that made up the material.

This CDR3 is built from 12 residues. Trimming took 2 bases from V and 8 from J, leaving 4 bases between them. Per the germline V gene, CDR1 is PRHDT and CDR2 is FYEKMQ (reference sequence). In the source study's methods: Reference gene primers were amplified, and this amplification served to estimate nucleated cell counts. TCRdb's copy holds only in-frame clones and misses some; the assay was immunoSEQ multiplex PCR. V and J calls and clone size are as listed in that table; D and trimming were resolved from the DNA. The sample consists of roughly 200,000 clones, just under 90% of them appearing once.

This chain links TRBV13 with TRBJ1-6, with D hard to call. Sequencing was performed on peripheral blood. The receptor's source is a man in his sixties who had recovered from COVID-19. The CDR3 spells CASSLRDSPLHF. Written as DNA, the CDR3 is TGTGCCAGCAGCTTACGGGATTCACCCCTCCACTTT.